This entry lists 30 T cell receptor beta chains sequenced from one sample in a study of identical twins. TCRdb re-analysed the 5' RACE reads in MiXCR, keeping a single row per CDR3 protein. The sample lists a few hundred thousand distinct CDR3 sequences; approximately 9.6% were seen once. The sample also formed part of further work on yellow fever vaccine responses in identical twins.

The sample comprised PBMCs. The receptors here all came from a woman younger than 35 in good health.

In this sample, this clonotype turned up a few times. V usage is TRBV20-1 and J usage is TRBJ1-5; TRBD1 matches at 9 bases. From germline, CDR1 is DFQATT and CDR2 SNEGSKA (reference sequence). This CDR3 has 18 amino acids. Trimming cost V 1 base and J 0 bases; bases outside gene matches: 10. CDR3 loop: CSARGGTGTFVSNQPQHF. DNA for the CDR3: TGCAGTGCTAGAGGGGGGACAGGGACCTTTGTTAGCAATCAGCCCCAGCATTTT.

J is TRBJ2-1 and V is TRBV12-5, with TRBD2 matching over 7 bases. The CDR3 spans 16 residues. CDR1 and CDR2 (germline): LGHNT, FRNRAP. J lost 3 bases, V lost 4 bases, and 9 bases had no gene match. The CDR3 reads CASGSQRGRDYNEQFF. For the CDR3, the DNA is TGTGCTAGTGGTTCCCAGCGGGGCCGCGACTACAATGAGCAGTTCTTC.

This sequence joins TRBV4-1 and TRBJ2-3; 9 bases are shared with TRBD1. CDR3 length equals 15 residues. V dropped 5 bases and J dropped 3; count of bases not matched to a gene: 6. Germline V gene sequence: CDR1 MGHRA, CDR2 YSYEKL. DNA of the CDR3: TGCGCCAGCAGCTCGGACAGGGGAGATACAGATACGCAGTATTTT. Translation: CASSSDRGDTDTQYF.

The chain employs TRBV29-1 and TRBJ2-1; D tentatively reads TRBD1 or TRBD2 (5 bases each). The V gene lost 7 bases and the J gene lost 3 bases, with 13 bases spanning the gap. In germline, CDR1 is SQVTM, CDR2 ANQGSEA. The CDR3 is 13 residues long. The CDR3 DNA sequence: TGCAGCGGAAAGGGGACCAACTACAATGAGCAGTTCTTC. Residues: CSGKGTNYNEQFF.

This clonotype was observed at least ten times. The genes are TRBV25-1 and TRBJ2-7; 9 nucleotides align to TRBD1. This CDR3 is 16 amino acids long. Germline V gives CDR1 MGHDK, CDR2 SYGVNS. With 6 bases clipped from V and 2 bases from J, the junction kept 11 bases outside the gene matches. In nucleotides, the CDR3 is TGTGCCAGCAGCTCCCGGGACAGGGATAGAACCTACGAGCAGTACTTC. It encodes CASSSRDRDRTYEQYF.

This clonotype has ten or more counts. The rearrangement uses TRBV12-3 or TRBV12-4 and TRBJ2-3; D call uncertain. CDR3 length equals 17 residues. The V gene lost 1 base and the J gene lost 0 bases, with 14 bases spanning the gap. CDR3 sequence reads: CASSLEAWGSSTDTQYF. The CDR3 DNA reads as TGTGCCAGCAGTTTAGAGGCTTGGGGATCTAGCACAGATACGCAGTATTTT.

The rearrangement links TRBV5-4 to TRBJ2-7; 13 nucleotides agree with TRBD2. J was trimmed by 2 bases and V by 4 bases; bases with no gene match: 9. CDR3 length equals 17 residues. Germline CDR1 is SGHNT and CDR2 is YYREEE (reference sequence). The CDR3 DNA sequence: TGTGCCAGCAGCCCAGTGACTAGCGGGAGGCAACCCTACGAGCAGTACTTC. It specifies CASSPVTSGRQPYEQYF.

This clonotype was detected many times. The chain combines TRBV20-1 with TRBJ2-7, with 13 bases lining up with TRBD2. The CDR3 has 18 residues. The germline CDR1 and CDR2 sequences are DFQATT and SNEGSKA (reference sequence). The junction had 13 bases not matched to a gene; V was cut back by 3 bases and J by 2 bases. CDR3 protein: CSARGLAGYESEAYEQYF. In DNA, the CDR3 is TGCAGTGCTAGGGGACTAGCGGGATACGAGAGCGAAGCCTACGAGCAGTACTTC.

This clonotype was seen ten or more times. The chain carries TRBV4-2 and TRBJ2-2, with 12 bases aligning to TRBD2. With 4 bases clipped from V and 6 bases from J, the junction kept 9 bases outside the gene matches. The germline V gene has CDR1 LGHNA and CDR2 YNFKEQ. There are 17 residues in the CDR3. The CDR3 protein is CASSLGLAGISSGELFF. CDR3 DNA: TGTGCCAGCAGCCTCGGACTAGCGGGAATTTCGTCCGGGGAGCTGTTTTTT.

The rearrangement links TRBV20-1 to TRBJ2-3; 12 bases align to TRBD2. The germline CDR1 and CDR2 sequences are DFQATT and SNEGSKA (reference sequence). The junction had 7 bases not matched to a gene; V was cut back by 6 bases and J by 3 bases. There are 15 residues in the CDR3. The CDR3 region is CSAGGLAGLTDTQYF. The CDR3 region has the DNA TGCAGTGCCGGAGGACTAGCGGGGCTTACAGATACGCAGTATTTT.

This clonotype was observed many times. The CDR3 here is CASGGGDSYEQYF. CDR3 DNA: TGTGCCAGCGGAGGTGGGGACTCCTACGAGCAGTACTTC. The chain combines TRBV18 with TRBJ2-7; perhaps TRBD2 as D (5 bases). The CDR3 extends over 13 amino acids. Germline V CDR1 and CDR2: KGHSH, LQKENI. Trimming pared 8 bases from V and 0 bases from J, leaving 11 bases between.

The table lists this clonotype with many counts. The genes are TRBV6-2 or TRBV6-3 and TRBJ2-1; D unclear. This CDR3 is 15 amino acids long. V was trimmed by 0 bases and J by 0 bases, leaving 6 bases between them. Germline values: CDR1 MNHEY, CDR2 SVGEGT. For the CDR3, the DNA is TGTGCCAGCAGTTACTCGCGGAGCTCCTACAATGAGCAGTTCTTC. The encoded protein is CASSYSRSSYNEQFF.

The V and J genes are TRBV12-3 or TRBV12-4 and TRBJ2-5; D gene unclear. The CDR3 loop spans 14 amino acids. The V and J ends lost 3 bases and 2 bases respectively, with 10 bases between them. CDR3 loop: CASSFLTAQETQYF. The CDR3 bases are TGTGCCAGCAGTTTTCTCACTGCTCAAGAGACCCAGTACTTC.

There are many counts of this clonotype. The chain employs TRBV6-1 and TRBJ2-1; D uncertain. Germline V lookup: CDR1 MNHNS, CDR2 SASEGT. This CDR3 comprises 13 residues. V was cut by 4 bases and J by 0 bases, with 4 bases left in between. The CDR3 DNA is TGTGCCAGCAGTGTGTTCTCCTACAATGAGCAGTTCTTC. Encoded protein: CASSVFSYNEQFF.

The rearrangement links TRBV6-4 to TRBJ1-1; 8 positions match TRBD1. Trimming took 5 bases from V and 4 from J; bases not matched to a gene: 6. Per germline, CDR1 MRHNA and CDR2 SNTAGT. This CDR3 comprises 14 residues. DNA of the CDR3: TGTGCCAGCAGTCGACAGGGGTTGAGCACTGAAGCTTTCTTT. Translation gives CASSRQGLSTEAFF.

The table lists this clonotype with a few counts. The chain couples TRBV3-1 to TRBJ2-7, with 9 bases matching TRBD1. J was trimmed by 3 bases and V by 4 bases; bases with no gene match: 7. The CDR3 sequence is 15 residues long. Germline V gene lookup returns CDR1 LGHDT and CDR2 YNNKEL (reference sequence). Here the CDR3 reads CASSPGTGSFYEQYF. Here the CDR3 DNA reads TGTGCCAGCAGCCCCGGGACAGGGAGCTTCTACGAGCAGTACTTC.

The V call is TRBV6-1, the J call TRBJ2-7, with D perhaps TRBD2 (6 bases). The V and J ends lost 6 bases and 5 bases respectively, with 17 bases between them. The CDR3 length is 14 residues. Germline CDR1 is MNHNS and CDR2 is SASEGT. CDR3 nucleotides: TGTGCCAGCAGCCTCAGCGGGCACGCGAACGAGCAGTACTTC. It is translated as CASSLSGHANEQYF.

The chain uses TRBV6-1 and TRBJ2-1; 11 bases map to TRBD2. CDR3 length: 19 residues. J was trimmed by 0 bases and V by 4 bases; bases with no gene match: 11. Germline V gene lookup returns CDR1 MNHNS and CDR2 SASEGT. The CDR3 bases are TGTGCCAGCAGTGCTTTGGCTAGCGGGGGGACCTCCTCCTACAATGAGCAGTTCTTC. The encoded protein is CASSALASGGTSSYNEQFF.

In its sample, this clonotype was seen a few times. The chain has TRBV7-9 and TRBJ2-2; either TRBD1 or TRBD2 may fit D (5 bases each). Germline V gives CDR1 SEHNR, CDR2 FQNEAQ (reference sequence). There are 17 residues in the CDR3. V shed 5 bases and J shed 6 bases, with 22 bases lying between them. The DNA for the CDR3 is TGTGCCAGCAGCCGGAAAGGGACGGCTGACAGCGCCGGGGAGCTGTTTTTT. It specifies CASSRKGTADSAGELFF.

The V call is TRBV7-3, the J call TRBJ2-3, with D perhaps being TRBD1 or TRBD2 (5 bases each). V was pared by 5 bases and J by 1 base, with 10 bases between. CDR3 length: 14 residues. In germline, CDR1 is SGHTA, CDR2 FQGTGA. The CDR3: CASSPRDGTDTQYF. CDR3 coding DNA: TGTGCCAGCAGCCCCCGGGACGGCACAGATACGCAGTATTTT.

Many counts were recorded for this clonotype. The gene calls are TRBV9 and TRBJ2-2; TRBD2 might be the D (6 bases). Trimming left V 7 bases short and J 0 bases short, with 10 bases between. CDR1 is SGDLS and CDR2 is YYNGEE in the germline V gene. This CDR3 contains 14 residues. In DNA, the CDR3 is TGTGCCAGCTCCGGAGGGTCGAACACCGGGGAGCTGTTTTTT. Its translation: CASSGGSNTGELFF.

In this sample, this clonotype turned up a few times. The J gene is TRBJ2-3, the V gene TRBV7-2, with a weak D call TRBD1 (6 bases). V gave up 5 bases and J gave up 4 bases, with 10 bases separating them. The CDR3 length is 13 residues. CDR1 is SGHTA and CDR2 is FQGNSA in the germline V gene. The CDR3 DNA follows: TGTGCCAGCAGCACAGGGATGGCAGATACGCAGTATTTT. Its protein is CASSTGMADTQYF.

Many counts were recorded for this clonotype. The genes are TRBV12-3 or TRBV12-4 and TRBJ2-7, with 12 bases lining up with TRBD1. The CDR3 consists of 13 residues. This chain's CDR3 is CASGTGGTYEQYF. The CDR3 nucleotides read TGTGCTTCTGGGACAGGGGGCACCTACGAGCAGTACTTC.

This clonotype was seen more than once but under ten times. The gene calls are TRBV6-2 or TRBV6-3 and TRBJ1-1; D is possibly TRBD1 (6 bases). Germline V gene lookup returns CDR1 MNHEY and CDR2 SVGEGT. The length of the CDR3 is 15 residues. V was shortened by 2 bases and J by 5 bases, with 15 bases between the two germline ends. Here the CDR3 DNA reads TGTGCCAGCAGTTACAATCGGGGGGCAGCTACTGAAGCTTTCTTT. Protein: CASSYNRGAATEAFF.

The chain has TRBV11-2 and TRBJ2-1, with D possibly TRBD2 on 6 matching bases. The CDR3 is 15 amino acids. The ends were cut back, 0 bases at V and 8 bases at J, with 14 bases in the middle. Germline values: CDR1 SGHAT, CDR2 FQNNGV. The CDR3, as DNA: TGTGCCAGCAGCTTAGATTTGCCTAGCGAAGATGAGCAGTTCTTC. Translating it yields CASSLDLPSEDEQFF.

Notes on this clonotype: A junction end diverges from the germline sequence, so it may reflect a read error. The chain carries TRBV5-1 and TRBJ2-3, with D maybe TRBD2 (6 bases). This CDR3 comprises 12 residues. Germline V CDR1 and CDR2: SGHRS, YFSETQ. CDR3 nucleotide sequence: TGCGCCAGCAGCTTGGACGGGACTTTCCCCTCTTTT. This codes for CASSLDGTFPSF.

This clonotype has only a few counts. CDR3 nucleotide sequence: TGTGCCAGCAGGCCCGGGACTAGCGGGACCGGCGAGCAGTACTTC. Translating gives CASRPGTSGTGEQYF. V gene TRBV7-2 combines with J gene TRBJ2-7, with TRBD2 identical over 13 bases. The germline gives CDR1 SGHTA, CDR2 FQGNSA. Trimming removed 6 bases from V and 6 bases from J; junction bases left unmatched: 8. There are 15 residues in the CDR3.

This clonotype appeared many times. The V and J genes are TRBV7-8 and TRBJ2-5; a weak D match, TRBD2 (6 bases). Trimming stripped 5 bases from V and 7 bases from J, with 14 bases between. Germline lookup yields CDR1 SGHVS and CDR2 FQNEAQ. CDR3 length: 13 amino acids. CDR3: CASSPDYLGTQYF. As DNA, the CDR3 is TGTGCCAGCAGCCCGGACTACCTCGGGACCCAGTACTTC.

There are a few counts of this clonotype. This chain joins TRBV28 and TRBJ1-1; a weak D match, TRBD1 (5 bases). Germline V gene lookup returns CDR1 MDHEN and CDR2 SYDVKM. The length of the CDR3 is 15 residues. Trimming removed 1 base at V and 0 bases at J, with 9 bases between. CDR3 DNA sequence: TGTGCCAGCAGTTTATCTCAGGGCTTGAACACTGAAGCTTTCTTT. It translates to CASSLSQGLNTEAFF.

This clonotype was seen ten or more times. The V gene is TRBV20-1, the J gene TRBJ2-1, with a possible D match to TRBD2 (6 bases). The V gene lost 6 bases and the J gene lost 0 bases, with 12 bases spanning the gap. This CDR3 has 14 residues. Germline V gives CDR1 DFQATT, CDR2 SNEGSKA (reference sequence). CDR3 in amino acids: CSAWGVSSYNEQFF. CDR3 nucleotide sequence: TGCAGTGCCTGGGGGGTTAGCTCCTACAATGAGCAGTTCTTC.